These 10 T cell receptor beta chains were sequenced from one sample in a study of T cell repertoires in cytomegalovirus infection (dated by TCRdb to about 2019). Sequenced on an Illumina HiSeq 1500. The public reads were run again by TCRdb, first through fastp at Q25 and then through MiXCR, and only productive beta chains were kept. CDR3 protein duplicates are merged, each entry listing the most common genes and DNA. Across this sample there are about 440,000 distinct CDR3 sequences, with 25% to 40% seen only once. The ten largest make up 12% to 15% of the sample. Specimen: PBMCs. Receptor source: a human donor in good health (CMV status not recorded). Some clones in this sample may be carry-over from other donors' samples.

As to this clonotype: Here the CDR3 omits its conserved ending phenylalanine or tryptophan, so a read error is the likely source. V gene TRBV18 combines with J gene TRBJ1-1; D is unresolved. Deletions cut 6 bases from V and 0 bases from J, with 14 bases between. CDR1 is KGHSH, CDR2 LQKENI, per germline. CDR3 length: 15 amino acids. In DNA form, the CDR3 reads TGTGCCAGCTCGACCAATGAGGGAATGAACACTGAAGCTTTCTGT. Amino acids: CASSTNEGMNTEAFC.

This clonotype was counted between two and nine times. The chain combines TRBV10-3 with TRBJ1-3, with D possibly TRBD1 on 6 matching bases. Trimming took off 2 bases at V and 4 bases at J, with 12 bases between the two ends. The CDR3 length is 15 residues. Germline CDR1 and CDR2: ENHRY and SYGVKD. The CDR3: CAISEPGHGGNTIYF. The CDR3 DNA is TGTGCCATCAGTGAGCCGGGACACGGAGGAAACACCATATATTTT.

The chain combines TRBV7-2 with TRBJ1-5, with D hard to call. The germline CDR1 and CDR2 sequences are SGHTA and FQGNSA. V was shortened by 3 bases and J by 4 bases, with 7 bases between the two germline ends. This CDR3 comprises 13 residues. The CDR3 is CASSLYTNQPQHF. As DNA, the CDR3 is TGTGCCAGCAGCTTGTATACTAATCAGCCCCAGCATTTT.

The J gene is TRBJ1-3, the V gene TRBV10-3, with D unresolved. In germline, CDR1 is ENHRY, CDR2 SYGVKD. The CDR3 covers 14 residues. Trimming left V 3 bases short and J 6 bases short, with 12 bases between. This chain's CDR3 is CAISDIKLENTIYF. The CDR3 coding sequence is TGTGCCATCAGTGATATCAAGCTAGAAAACACCATATATTTT.

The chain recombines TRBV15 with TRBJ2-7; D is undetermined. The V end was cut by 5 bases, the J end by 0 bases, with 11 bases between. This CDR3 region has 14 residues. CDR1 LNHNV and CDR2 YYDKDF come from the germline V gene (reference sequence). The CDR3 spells CATSGVPSSYEQYF. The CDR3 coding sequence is TGTGCCACCAGCGGGGTCCCCAGCTCCTACGAGCAGTACTTC.

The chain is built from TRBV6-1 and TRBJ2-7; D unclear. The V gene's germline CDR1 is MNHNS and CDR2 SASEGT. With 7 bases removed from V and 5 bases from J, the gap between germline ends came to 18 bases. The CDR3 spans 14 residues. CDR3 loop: CASNDLDQDDEQYF. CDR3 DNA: TGTGCCAGCAATGATTTGGACCAGGACGACGAGCAGTACTTC.

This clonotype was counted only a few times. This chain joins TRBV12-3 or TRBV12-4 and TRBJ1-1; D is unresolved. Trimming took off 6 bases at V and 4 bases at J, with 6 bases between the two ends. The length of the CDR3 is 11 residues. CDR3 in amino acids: CASSRSTEAFF. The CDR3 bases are TGTGCCAGCAGCAGGAGCACTGAAGCTTTCTTT.

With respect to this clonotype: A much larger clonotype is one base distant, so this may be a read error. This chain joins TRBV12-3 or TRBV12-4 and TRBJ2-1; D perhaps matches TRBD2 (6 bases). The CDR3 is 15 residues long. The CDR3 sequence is CANSLSGERYNEQFF. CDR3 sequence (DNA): TGTGCCAACAGTTTGTCGGGAGAGAGATACAATGAGCAGTTCTTC.

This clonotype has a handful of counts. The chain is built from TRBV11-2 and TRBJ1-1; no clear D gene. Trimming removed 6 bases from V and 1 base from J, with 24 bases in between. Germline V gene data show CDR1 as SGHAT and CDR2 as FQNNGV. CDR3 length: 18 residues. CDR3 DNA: TGTGCCAGCAGATCCAGCGGCCAGCTAAGCGCCCGGAACACTGAAGCTTTCTTT. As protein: CASRSSGQLSARNTEAFF.

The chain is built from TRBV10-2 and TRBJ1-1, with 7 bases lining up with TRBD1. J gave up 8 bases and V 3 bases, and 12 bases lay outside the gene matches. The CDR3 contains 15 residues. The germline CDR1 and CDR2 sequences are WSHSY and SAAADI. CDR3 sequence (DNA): TGCGCCAGCAGTGAACACCGGGACAGACGCATCGAAGCTTTCTTT. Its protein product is CASSEHRDRRIEAFF.